This T cell receptor (beta chain) was sequenced during a study of CD8 T cells in Susac syndrome (dated by TCRdb to the late 2010s). A note on the overall study: Whether CD8+ T cell activation and differentiation in Susac syndrome was antigen driven was tested using repertoire sequencing. Clonality of the CD8+ T cell repertoire was compared between over ten healthy donors, about 14 Susac syndrome patients and under 16 multiple sclerosis patients.

RNA was extracted using the RNeasy kit, and roughly 0.5 to 1 microgram was reverse transcribed with random hexamers. The immunoSEQ multiplex PCR assay, which covers 54 Vbeta and 13 Jbeta segments, was used to amplify TCR beta CDR3 regions. Bias from PCR amplification was corrected by using a synthetic template baseline for primer optimization and for computational correction. Concerning the study's data processing: Reads were assigned to V, D and J genes according to IMGT and analyzed in immunoSEQ Analyzer, with only productive sequences retained. To calculate clonality, Shannon entropy was normalized by log2 of the number of productive unique sequences and then subtracted from one. Public and private clones were assessed among the 100 most prevalent clones of each patient and control. Clones were defined as Susac-specific when absent from the healthy and MS cohorts, from over a thousand published viral clones and from other ImmuneACCESS disease sequences. The raw public reads went through TCRdb reprocessing: fastp at Q25, MiXCR clone calling, in-frame beta chains kept. Each entry merges the rows of one CDR3 protein and shows their most common DNA and genes. The authors' filters were not applied to this entry. This sample lists more than 70,000 distinct CDR3 sequences; about 93% were detected once. In total, the top ten clones hold roughly 0.3% of the sample.

From the germline V gene, CDR1 is SGDLS and CDR2 is YYNGEE. A distance of 4 bases separates the germline ends of V and J, which lose 0 bases and 0 bases respectively. The CDR3 covers 15 residues, taking in both the cysteine and the phenylalanine. Just the 45-base CDR3 DNA is kept, in frame starting at base 1. Peripheral blood CD8+ and CD4+ T cells from healthy donors, Susac syndrome patients and multiple sclerosis patients were profiled by high-throughput TCR beta sequencing. The healthy donors served as controls matched for age and sex. Bulk CD8+ and CD4+ T cells were purified magnetically by negative isolation, whereas CD8+ TEMRA cells were enriched by FACS. Blood was drawn into EDTA tubes, processed within 24 hours, and PBMCs were isolated by density gradient centrifugation. PBMCs intended for TCR sequencing were cryopreserved in liquid nitrogen and thawed later in a water bath at 37 degrees C. The sorted or isolated CD4+, CD8+ and CD8+ TEMRA cells reached a purity of at least 90%.

Study-wide findings and limitations: The number of individuals in the TCR sequencing and HLA analysis was recognized as being relatively small.

In regard to this clonotype: Its antigen specificity is not known. No much larger clone exists at a distance of one base, and base qualities are not known.

The chain couples TRBV9 to TRBJ2-6, with no confidently assigned D gene. This sequence originates from a human donor in good health. The sequenced sample consisted of CD8+ T cells from PBMCs. The DNA reads TGTGCCAGCAGCGTAGCGGGCTCTGGGGCCAACGTCCTGACTTTC. The translation is CASSVAGSGANVLTF.